The 26 T cell receptor beta chains listed next were all sequenced from one sample in a study of T-cell reconstitution after alpha-beta-depleted transplantation in children. The TCRbeta library was prepared with unique molecular identifiers. Via MiXCR, TCRdb re-called the PCR reads, giving one row per CDR3 protein. The sample has some 390,000 distinct CDR3 sequences, about 20% seen once. Sequenced here: PBMCs from the stem cell graft donor, sampled from the stem cell graft. The source of these receptors is a human donor who donated a stem cell graft to a child with acute myeloid leukemia.

This clonotype was observed at least ten times. The V and J genes are TRBV6-6 and TRBJ2-7; D tentatively fits TRBD1 or TRBD2 (5 bases each). The CDR3 sequence is 12 residues long. Trimming stripped 11 bases from V and 3 bases from J, with 14 bases between. Germline CDR1 reads MNHNY; CDR2 reads SVGAGI (reference sequence). The CDR3 protein is CAGAGTDYEQYF. CDR3 nucleotide sequence: TGTGCCGGGGCCGGGACGGACTACGAGCAGTACTTC.

There are many counts of this clonotype. The gene calls are TRBV12-3 or TRBV12-4 and TRBJ2-7; 7 nucleotides match TRBD1. The CDR3 length is 14 residues. Unmatched junction bases numbered 10, after V lost 8 bases and J lost 3 bases. The CDR3 loop reads CASGEQGIGYEQYF. As DNA, the CDR3 is TGTGCCAGCGGAGAACAGGGGATAGGCTACGAGCAGTACTTC.

The gene calls are TRBV4-2 and TRBJ2-3, with D possibly being TRBD1 (6 bases). V was cut by 0 bases and J by 2 bases, with 18 bases left in between. This CDR3 spans 18 amino acids. The V gene's germline CDR1 is LGHNA and CDR2 YNFKEQ. CDR3 sequence: CASSQDKRRGGHTDTQYF. The CDR3 DNA follows: TGTGCCAGCAGCCAAGATAAGAGGAGAGGGGGACACACAGATACGCAGTATTTT.

This clonotype was observed at least ten times. V gene TRBV20-1 combines with J gene TRBJ2-7, with a weak D call TRBD2 (5 bases). V lost 0 bases to trimming and J lost 4 bases, with 22 bases between them. The CDR3 is 17 residues long. The V gene's germline CDR1 is DFQATT and CDR2 SNEGSKA (reference sequence). The DNA for the CDR3 is TGCAGTGCTAGAGATGCGCCGAAGCGAGACGGGGAATACGAGCAGTACTTC. This translates into CSARDAPKRDGEYEQYF.

The chain couples TRBV6-5 to TRBJ2-7, with TRBD1 identical over 10 bases. Germline V CDR1 and CDR2: MNHEY, SVGAGI. The V gene end was trimmed by 2 bases and the J gene end by 2 bases; junction bases not matched to a gene: 6. CDR3 length: 16 residues. In nucleotides, the CDR3 is TGTGCCAGCAGTTACCCCCCTGGGACAGGGGCCTACGAGCAGTACTTC. Translating it yields CASSYPPGTGAYEQYF.

This clonotype was detected many times. This chain uses TRBV12-3 or TRBV12-4 with TRBJ2-7; the D is unclear. The CDR3 has 11 residues. Trimming removed 6 bases at V and 5 bases at J, with 8 bases between. CDR3 in DNA: TGTGCCAGCAGCCGACACCACGAGCAGTACTTC. Amino acid sequence: CASSRHHEQYF.

This chain joins TRBV20-1 and TRBJ1-1, with D perhaps matching TRBD1 (6 bases). This CDR3 spans 13 amino acids. Germline V gene sequence: CDR1 DFQATT, CDR2 SNEGSKA (reference sequence). V was shortened by 3 bases and J by 2 bases, with 10 bases between the two germline ends. The CDR3 sequence is CSASRGANTEAFF. The CDR3, as DNA: TGCAGTGCTAGTAGGGGGGCCAACACTGAAGCTTTCTTT.

J is TRBJ2-2 and V is TRBV7-6; 9 bases agree with TRBD2. V was clipped by 10 bases and J by 4 bases; unmatched bases: 7. The CDR3 has 14 residues. Per germline, CDR1 SGHVS and CDR2 FNYEAQ. The CDR3 loop is CAISGRGSTGELFF. CDR3 bases: TGTGCCATTAGCGGGAGAGGTAGCACCGGGGAGCTGTTTTTT.

This clonotype was picked up a small number of times. This rearrangement joins TRBV4-3 to TRBJ2-1, with D perhaps matching TRBD1 (6 bases). Trimming removed 1 base at V and 0 bases at J, with 7 bases between. In germline, CDR1 is LGHNA, CDR2 YSLEER. The CDR3 runs 15 residues. DNA for the CDR3: TGCGCCAGCAGCCAAGGACAGGCCTCCTACAATGAGCAGTTCTTC. Its protein is CASSQGQASYNEQFF.

V is TRBV28 and J is TRBJ2-7, with TRBD2 identical over 9 bases. CDR1 is MDHEN, CDR2 SYDVKM, per germline. The CDR3 extends over 17 amino acids. J was trimmed by 1 base and V by 2 bases; bases with no gene match: 9. CDR3 coding DNA: TGTGCCAGCAGTTTAGTGGCGGGAGGGCCTCAGTCCTACGAGCAGTACTTC. This sequence encodes CASSLVAGGPQSYEQYF.

The chain carries TRBV7-2 and TRBJ2-1; 8 bases match TRBD1. The junction had 7 bases not matched to a gene; V was cut back by 5 bases and J by 1 base. This CDR3 contains 16 residues. The germline V gene encodes CDR1 SGHTA and CDR2 FQGNSA. The CDR3 loop is CASSPPGQGSYNEQFF. The CDR3 DNA follows: TGTGCCAGCAGCCCCCCCGGACAGGGATCCTACAATGAGCAGTTCTTC.

The table lists this clonotype with a few counts. The chain recombines TRBV7-6 with TRBJ2-1; 7 bases are a match to TRBD2. The germline gives CDR1 SGHVS, CDR2 FNYEAQ. With V trimmed by 5 bases and J by 0 bases, 13 bases remained unmatched. The CDR3 has 18 amino acids. CDR3 in DNA: TGTGCCAGCAGCCGAGCGGGGAGCGGGGTTAGCTCCTACAATGAGCAGTTCTTC. As protein: CASSRAGSGVSSYNEQFF.

J is TRBJ2-4 and V is TRBV2; D may be TRBD2 (5 bases). V lost 6 bases, J lost 6 bases, and 9 bases lay in between. The CDR3 is 12 amino acids. Germline V gene lookup returns CDR1 SNHLY and CDR2 FYNNEI. The CDR3 bases are TGTGCCAGCAGGAGGGCCGGAAACATTCAGTACTTC. Residues: CASRRAGNIQYF.

The chain joins TRBV12-3 or TRBV12-4 to TRBJ1-2, with 7 nucleotides matching TRBD1. V was pared by 5 bases and J by 8 bases, with 8 bases of the junction left unmatched. This CDR3 is built from 13 residues. The CDR3 nucleotides are TGTGCCAGCAGTCTCACAGGGGCTAGCGGCTACACCTTC. Protein sequence: CASSLTGASGYTF.

This clonotype turned up a few times. CDR3 nucleotides: TGTGCCAGCAGCGTAGCGTACGGACTAACAGATACGCAGTATTTT. Residues: CASSVAYGLTDTQYF. The V gene is TRBV9, the J gene TRBJ2-3; a possible D gene is TRBD2 (6 bases). Trimming cost V 0 bases and J 3 bases, with 11 bases left between them. The CDR3 covers 15 residues. Per germline, CDR1 SGDLS and CDR2 YYNGEE. Variable domain in full (rest from reference TRBV9 and TRBJ2-3): DSGVTQTPKHLITATGQRVTLRCSPRSGDLSVYWYQQSLDQGLQFLIQYYNGEERAKGNILERFSAQQFPDLHSELNLSSLELGDSALYFCASSVAYGLTDTQYFGPGTRLTVL.

This clonotype was seen more than once but under ten times. The V and J genes are TRBV12-3 or TRBV12-4 and TRBJ1-6; 10 positions agree with TRBD1. This CDR3 is 14 amino acids long. J lost 10 bases, V lost 6 bases, and 6 bases had no gene match. The CDR3 loop reads CASSQTGGESPLHF. CDR3 coding DNA: TGTGCCAGCAGCCAGACAGGGGGCGAGTCACCCCTCCACTTT.

This clonotype was seen repeatedly, ten times or more. The rearrangement links TRBV12-3 or TRBV12-4 to TRBJ2-3, with TRBD2 matching 9 bases. With V trimmed by 6 bases and J by 7 bases, 8 bases remained unmatched. The CDR3 consists of 14 residues. The DNA for the CDR3 is TGTGCCAGCAGCCCAACTAGCGGGTATCATACGCAGTATTTT. Amino acids: CASSPTSGYHTQYF.

This clonotype appeared a few times. The rearrangement links TRBV24-1 to TRBJ2-3; 13 bases align to TRBD2. Germline-derived CDR1 and CDR2 are KGHDR and SFDVKD. V shed 5 bases and J 2 bases; nucleotides not matched to a gene: 9. This CDR3 has 18 amino acids. CDR3 nucleotide sequence: TGTGCCACCAGTGCTCTGGGGACTAGCGGGGTAGCCACAGATACGCAGTATTTT. As protein: CATSALGTSGVATDTQYF.

This clonotype has a handful of counts. The chain joins TRBV7-2 to TRBJ2-1; TRBD1 or TRBD2 may be the D gene (5 bases each). CDR1 and CDR2 from the germline V gene are SGHTA and FQGNSA. The CDR3 totals 17 residues. With 0 bases removed from V and 0 bases from J, the gap between germline ends came to 12 bases. CDR3 DNA: TGTGCCAGCAGCTTAGCGAGGGGTGGGGGCTCCTACAATGAGCAGTTCTTC. Translation: CASSLARGGGSYNEQFF.

V usage is TRBV7-9 and J usage is TRBJ2-7; D uncertain. The CDR3 length is 14 residues. Germline values: CDR1 SEHNR, CDR2 FQNEAQ (reference sequence). V lost 5 bases and J 0 bases, leaving 11 bases between the germline ends. The CDR3: CASSTRASSYEQYF. The CDR3 DNA sequence: TGTGCCAGCAGCACTCGGGCCAGCTCCTACGAGCAGTACTTC.

This rearrangement joins TRBV5-6 to TRBJ2-1; D may correspond to TRBD1 or TRBD2 (5 bases each). Per the germline V gene, CDR1 is SGHDT and CDR2 is YYEEEE. This CDR3 spans 14 amino acids. Trimming cost V 3 bases and J 8 bases, with 15 bases left between them. CDR3 region: CASSYRDGTDEQFF. The CDR3 DNA is TGTGCCAGCAGCTACCGTGATGGGACCGATGAGCAGTTCTTC.

This clonotype was detected only once. This CDR3 is missing its conserved last phenylalanine or tryptophan, likely due to a read error. The chain couples TRBV18 to TRBJ1-1; no definite D call. Germline V CDR1 and CDR2: KGHSH, LQKENI. The CDR3 has 14 residues. Deletions cut 3 bases from V and 2 bases from J, with 10 bases between. Written as DNA, the CDR3 is TGTGCCAGCTCACCCCTCCCTTCAAACACTGAAGCTTTCTGT. It encodes CASSPLPSNTEAFC.

The chain carries TRBV12-3 or TRBV12-4 and TRBJ2-5; no reliable D call. CDR3 length equals 10 residues. The V end lost 10 bases, the J end lost 1 base, and 4 bases lay between the germline ends. The CDR3 region has the DNA TGTGCCACTACCCAAGAGACCCAGTACTTC. This translates into CATTQETQYF.

This clonotype was counted a few times. The rearrangement links TRBV10-2 to TRBJ2-7; TRBD2 matches at 9 bases. V was clipped by 3 bases and J by 7 bases; unmatched bases: 13. This CDR3 has 16 residues. Germline CDR1 is WSHSY and CDR2 is SAAADI. The CDR3 nucleotides are TGCGCCAGCAGTGACCTTAGCGGGAGTAAAGGGAGGGAGCAGTACTTC. Translating it yields CASSDLSGSKGREQYF.

With respect to this clonotype: At one of its ends the junction is not consistent with the germline gene, which may arise from a read error. J is TRBJ2-1 and V is TRBV7-3, with 8 bases aligning to TRBD2. This CDR3 is built from 15 residues. Looked up from germline, CDR1 is SGHTA and CDR2 is FQGTGA. CDR3 amino acids: CAGSRRTSRGNEQFF. The DNA of the CDR3 is TGTGCCGGCAGCCGCCGGACTAGCAGGGGCAATGAGCAGTTCTTC.

The chain couples TRBV28 to TRBJ1-2; perhaps TRBD1 as D (6 bases). The CDR3 covers 14 residues. Germline V lookup: CDR1 MDHEN, CDR2 SYDVKM. Trimming removed 8 bases from V and 3 bases from J, with 16 bases in between. CDR3 nucleotides: TGTGCCAGCGGAATTACAGGGCTGCACTATGGCTACACCTTC. Protein sequence: CASGITGLHYGYTF.